This passage covers 15 T cell receptor beta chains from one sample sequenced in a study of regulatory T cells in long-lasting Graves disease. Time point given: newly diagnosed GD, antithyroid drugs for less than 3 months. The TCR library was made from RNA extracted from PBMCs. iRepertoire HTBI primers and Arm-PCR of CDR3 regions built TCR beta libraries. TCRdb reprocessed the multiplex PCR reads via MiXCR and lists one record per CDR3 protein. Altogether around 500,000 distinct CDR3 sequences are present, around 12% being singletons, with the ten largest covering more than 8%. In addition, the sample was reused for a study of T cells in Graves' hyperthyroidism and ophthalmopathy.

Source: peripheral blood mononuclear cells (PBMCs), taken at new diagnosis, from a patient treated with antithyroid drugs. These TCRs come from a woman under 40 with Graves disease.

A few counts support this clonotype. V usage is TRBV6-9 and J usage is TRBJ1-5, with D tentatively TRBD1 (6 bases). Germline CDR1 MNHGY, CDR2 SVAAGI. V shed 4 bases and J shed 8 bases, with 18 bases lying between them. The CDR3 has 15 residues. The CDR3 sequence is CASSFDMGAGEPQHF. CDR3 DNA: TGTGCCAGCAGTTTTGATATGGGGGCAGGTGAGCCCCAGCATTTT.

In its sample, this clonotype was seen many times. The gene calls are TRBV19 and TRBJ2-3; no definite D call. V was cut by 5 bases and J by 5 bases, with 11 bases left in between. The CDR3 length is 13 residues. In germline, CDR1 is LNHDA, CDR2 SQIVND (reference sequence). In DNA, the CDR3 is TGTGCCAGTAGTCCGCGAACCCAAGATACGCAGTATTTT. Translation: CASSPRTQDTQYF.

This clonotype was seen repeatedly, ten times or more. V and J are TRBV28 and TRBJ1-5; D possibly corresponds to TRBD1 (6 bases). Looked up from germline, CDR1 is MDHEN and CDR2 is SYDVKM. The germline V and J ends were trimmed by 4 bases and 5 bases, with 21 bases remaining between them. This CDR3 is 17 amino acids long. This CDR3 is CASSSALRTEVDQPQHF. CDR3 sequence (DNA): TGTGCCAGCAGTTCGGCTCTTCGGACAGAGGTAGATCAGCCCCAGCATTTT. Filled out from reference TRBV28 and TRBJ1-5, the complete variable domain reads DVKVTQSSRYLVKRTGEKVFLECVQDMDHENMFWYRQDPGLGLRLIYFSYDVKMKEKGDIPEGYSVSREKKERFSLILESASTNQTSMYLCASSSALRTEVDQPQHFGDGTRLSIL.

This clonotype was observed at least ten times. V is TRBV4-1 and J is TRBJ2-7; 7 bases fit TRBD1. The V and J ends lost 4 bases and 3 bases, in that order; junction bases with no gene match: 9. The germline CDR1 and CDR2 sequences are MGHRA and YSYEKL. This CDR3 is 15 amino acids long. The CDR3 protein is CASSPHGTDFYEQYF. CDR3 coding DNA: TGCGCCAGCAGCCCTCACGGGACAGATTTCTACGAGCAGTACTTC.

This clonotype was observed at least ten times. V and J are TRBV7-9 and TRBJ2-7; 11 nucleotides agree with TRBD1. Germline values: CDR1 SEHNR, CDR2 FQNEAQ (reference sequence). The trim removed 1 base at V and 6 bases at J, leaving 2 bases unmatched. This CDR3 is built from 14 residues. CDR3 coding DNA: TGTGCCAGCAGCTTAGGGACAGGGGGCGGCGAGCAGTACTTC. Its protein product is CASSLGTGGGEQYF.

The table lists this clonotype with many counts. The genes are TRBV7-9 and TRBJ1-1; D is ambiguous. The CDR3 has 13 amino acids. Deletions cut 5 bases from V and 6 bases from J, with 13 bases between. Germline CDR1 and CDR2: SEHNR and FQNEAQ (reference sequence). The CDR3 DNA reads TGTGCCAGCAGCGGCGCATCTTCCCCTGAAGCTTTCTTT. Translating gives CASSGASSPEAFF. The whole variable domain, filled in from reference TRBV7-9 and TRBJ1-1, reads DTGVSQNPRHKITKRGQNVTFRCDPISEHNRLYWYRQTLGQGPEFLTYFQNEAQLEKSRLLSDRFSAERPKGSFSTLEIQRTEQGDSAMYLCASSGASSPEAFFGQGTRLTVV.

This clonotype was detected only a few times. The CDR3 DNA sequence: TGTGCCAGCAGTTCAGACGCGAGCAATCAGCCCCAGCATTTT. Translated, it gives CASSSDASNQPQHF. The chain has TRBV6-9 and TRBJ1-5; D gene uncertain. The germline V gene has CDR1 MNHGY and CDR2 SVAAGI. V lost 4 bases and J lost 1, with 8 bases in between. The CDR3 is 14 residues long.

There are many counts of this clonotype. The rearrangement links TRBV9 to TRBJ2-3; D remains ambiguous. From germline, CDR1 is SGDLS and CDR2 YYNGEE. CDR3 length: 12 residues. V shed 1 base and J shed 4 bases, with 4 bases lying between them. CDR3 DNA: TGTGCCAGCAGCGTAAGTTCAGATACGCAGTATTTT. Its protein product is CASSVSSDTQYF.

This clonotype has at least ten counts. The chain recombines TRBV2 with TRBJ2-7, with a weak D call TRBD1 (6 bases). Germline values: CDR1 SNHLY, CDR2 FYNNEI. The CDR3 has 12 residues. The V gene lost 6 bases and the J gene lost 7 bases, with 13 bases spanning the gap. The CDR3 protein is CASRGAFPEQYF. DNA of the CDR3: TGTGCCAGCAGGGGGGCCTTTCCGGAGCAGTACTTC.

This clonotype showed up many times. The chain recombines TRBV3-1 with TRBJ2-2; the D is unclear. The germline gives CDR1 LGHDT, CDR2 YNNKEL (reference sequence). The CDR3 spans 12 residues. V was trimmed by 3 bases and J by 8 bases, leaving 7 bases between them. CDR3 DNA: TGTGCCAGCAGCCATCGTGCAGGGGAGCTGTTTTTT. This encodes CASSHRAGELFF. The whole variable domain, remainder taken from reference TRBV3-1 and TRBJ2-2, is DTAVSQTPKYLVTQMGNDKSIKCEQNLGHDTMYWYKQDSKKFLKIMFSYNNKELIINETVPNRFSPKSPDKAHLNLHINSLELGDSAVYFCASSHRAGELFFGEGSRLTVL.

For this clonotype: A much larger clone differs by one base, so this may be a read error. The chain carries TRBV2 and TRBJ2-5; D assignment may be TRBD1 or TRBD2 (5 bases each). The CDR3 length is 17 residues. CDR1 is SNHLY, CDR2 FYNNEI, per germline. Deletions cut 2 bases from V and 2 bases from J, with 18 bases between. Written as DNA, the CDR3 is TGTGCCAGCAGTGAACCCCGGACGGGACGTAGACAAGAGACCCAGTACTTC. Translating it yields CASSEPRTGRRQETQYF.

The V and J genes are TRBV3-1 and TRBJ2-3; 10 nucleotides match TRBD2. The V segment lost 6 bases and the J segment 4 bases; nucleotides outside the gene matches: 4. Per the germline V gene, CDR1 is LGHDT and CDR2 is YNNKEL (reference sequence). This CDR3 comprises 14 residues. The CDR3 bases are TGTGCCAGCAGGCCTAGCGGGAGTTCAGATACGCAGTATTTT. It is translated as CASRPSGSSDTQYF.

This clonotype has a count of ten or more. The chain has TRBV3-1 and TRBJ1-5, with unresolved D. CDR1 and CDR2 (germline): LGHDT, YNNKEL (reference sequence). The CDR3 has 15 residues. Between the trimmed V and J ends, which lost 1 base and 6 bases, there was a span of 13 bases. CDR3 residues: CASSQGHPLFQPQHF. CDR3 DNA sequence: TGTGCCAGCAGCCAAGGACATCCCCTCTTTCAGCCCCAGCATTTT.

This clonotype was detected only a few times. V gene TRBV4-3 combines with J gene TRBJ2-1, with 11 bases that match TRBD2. V was pared by 0 bases and J by 6 bases, with 10 bases of the junction left unmatched. The CDR3 totals 18 residues. Germline V CDR1 and CDR2: LGHNA, YSLEER. Here the CDR3 reads CASSQEKVAGGPSNEQFF. DNA of the CDR3: TGCGCCAGCAGCCAAGAGAAGGTAGCGGGAGGGCCGAGCAATGAGCAGTTCTTC.

The rearrangement joins TRBV12-3 or TRBV12-4 to TRBJ2-1; D unclear. V was trimmed by 3 bases and J by 8 bases, leaving 5 bases between them. This CDR3 is 11 amino acids long. The CDR3 DNA reads as TGTGCCAGCAGTTTTAGATATGAGCAGTTCTTC. This sequence encodes CASSFRYEQFF.